A single T cell receptor beta chain is shown here with its context. Arm-PCR of CDR3 regions with iRepertoire HTBI primers generated TCR beta libraries. TCRdb independently ran MiXCR on the multiplex PCR reads; one entry per CDR3 protein. The sample holds roughly 610,000 distinct CDR3 sequences, less than 20% seen once. This sample is part of a study of regulatory T cells in long-lasting Graves disease. Germline CDR1 reads SNHLY; CDR2 reads FYNNEI. CDR3 length: 17 amino acids. This sample's time point: newly diagnosed GD, antithyroid drugs for less than 3 months. With RNA extracted from PBMCs as input, the TCR library was made. The authors drew approximately 9 milliliters of peripheral blood into EDTA tubes. These records were also assigned to another study, of T cells in Graves' hyperthyroidism and ophthalmopathy.

This clonotype was sampled from a woman aged 25-40 years with Graves disease. Specimen: peripheral blood mononuclear cells (PBMCs), collected at new diagnosis, from a patient treated with antithyroid drugs. The chain couples TRBV2 to TRBJ2-1; TRBD2 aligns across 12 bases. The J call is in doubt because the DNA end fits TRBJ2-5 better. CDR3 nucleotide sequence: TGTGCCAGCAGTGGACTAGCGGGGGTTAAAGTATTGGAGACCCAGTACTTC. Its protein product is CASSGLAGVKVLETQYF.